The next 15 T cell receptor beta chains were all read from a single sample in a study of cytomegalovirus exposure and HLA in healthy donors. Primers included in the PCR were 60 Vbeta and 13 Jbeta primers. The repertoire was sequenced with immunoSEQ multiplex PCR; TCRdb's copy has only in-frame clones and lacks some. The table lists around 120,000 clones, under 85% of them singletons. The specimen was PBMCs. These receptor sequences come from a woman aged 18-29 years in good health and CMV-seronegative.

The chain recombines TRBV6-6 with TRBJ2-7; TRBD1 matches 8 bases. The CDR3 sequence is 16 residues long. Per germline, CDR1 MNHNY and CDR2 SVGAGI (reference sequence). J lost 3 bases, V lost 1 base, and 8 bases had no gene match. CDR3 region: CASSYWGPGQVYEQYF. DNA for the CDR3: TGTGCCAGCAGTTACTGGGGACCGGGACAGGTCTACGAGCAGTACTTC.

CDR3 sequence (DNA): TGTGCCAGTAGTGTGGGGCTACATGGCTACACCTTC. This gives the protein CASSVGLHGYTF. The chain recombines TRBV19 with TRBJ1-2, with D possibly being TRBD1 (5 bases). Per germline, CDR1 LNHDA and CDR2 SQIVND (reference sequence). The CDR3 is 12 amino acids. V was shortened by 5 bases and J by 6 bases, with 10 bases between the two germline ends.

The genes are TRBV5-1 and TRBJ1-2; 10 bases map to TRBD1. CDR1 is SGHRS, CDR2 YFSETQ, per germline. The V gene end was trimmed by 4 bases and the J gene end by 1 base; junction bases not matched to a gene: 10. The CDR3 totals 17 residues. CDR3 protein: CASSPAFGTGVNYGYTF. CDR3 in DNA: TGCGCCAGCAGCCCTGCATTTGGGACAGGGGTTAACTATGGCTACACCTTC.

J is TRBJ2-7 and V is TRBV2; 10 positions agree with TRBD2. The CDR3 is made up of 15 amino acids. V trimming: 4 bases; J trimming: 2 bases; junction bases outside the gene matches: 5. CDR1 is SNHLY and CDR2 is FYNNEI in the germline V gene. The CDR3 region is CASSVSGGRTYEQYF. CDR3 in DNA: TGTGCCAGCAGTGTTAGCGGGGGGCGTACCTACGAGCAGTACTTC.

J is TRBJ1-4 and V is TRBV6-4; no firm D call. The CDR3 extends over 15 amino acids. The germline gives CDR1 MRHNA, CDR2 SNTAGT. The ends were cut back, 4 bases at V and 7 bases at J, with 16 bases in the middle. The DNA for the CDR3 is TGTGCCAGCAGTGGCGGCAGCGGGAGTAGTGAAAAACTGTTTTTT. Amino acid sequence: CASSGGSGSSEKLFF.

The V gene is TRBV9, the J gene TRBJ1-3; D is unclear. From germline, CDR1 is SGDLS and CDR2 YYNGEE. The CDR3 contains 16 residues. Trimming stripped 3 bases from V and 0 bases from J, with 13 bases between. CDR3 loop: CASSAPGGNSGNTIYF. In DNA form, the CDR3 reads TGTGCCAGCAGCGCTCCCGGAGGTAACTCTGGAAACACCATATATTTT.

The genes are TRBV7-2 and TRBJ1-4; TRBD1 aligns across 9 bases. This CDR3 region has 16 residues. CDR1 SGHTA and CDR2 FQGNSA come from the germline V gene. J gave up 6 bases and V 3 bases, and 8 bases lay outside the gene matches. Written as DNA, the CDR3 is TGTGCCAGCAGCTTCCCGCCGGGACAGGGAGATGAAAAACTGTTTTTT. Protein product: CASSFPPGQGDEKLFF.

V and J are TRBV28 and TRBJ1-6; possible D gene TRBD1, 6 bases. V lost 6 bases and J lost 6, with 12 bases in between. Germline V CDR1 and CDR2: MDHEN, SYDVKM. The CDR3 has 14 residues. The CDR3 region is CASRPGTSNSPLHF. For the CDR3, the DNA is TGTGCCAGCAGACCCGGGACAAGTAATTCACCCCTCCACTTT.

The chain uses TRBV25-1 and TRBJ1-5; 7 bases agree with TRBD1. J was trimmed by 6 bases and V by 4 bases; bases with no gene match: 3. The CDR3 runs 13 residues. Germline values: CDR1 MGHDK, CDR2 SYGVNS. The CDR3 region has the DNA TGTGCCAGCAGTGGACAGGGAAGTCAGCCCCAGCATTTT. It codes for CASSGQGSQPQHF.

This clone was found a few times. The V gene is TRBV7-6, the J gene TRBJ2-1; TRBD1 might be the D (6 bases). The CDR3 has 17 residues. V gave up 3 bases and J gave up 0 bases, with 15 bases separating them. Germline-derived CDR1 and CDR2 are SGHVS and FNYEAQ. CDR3 sequence: CASSFSTGLSSYNEQFF. CDR3 nucleotide sequence: TGTGCCAGCAGCTTCTCCACAGGGCTAAGCTCCTACAATGAGCAGTTCTTC.

The rearrangement uses TRBV7-9 and TRBJ2-1; 7 positions agree with TRBD1. This CDR3 is 13 amino acids long. Germline loops: CDR1 SEHNR, CDR2 FQNEAQ (reference sequence). V shed 7 bases, J shed 8 bases, and the junction held 8 bases outside the gene matches. The DNA of the CDR3 is TGTGCCAGCAACCGACAGGGTCTGGATGAGCAGTTCTTC. It is translated as CASNRQGLDEQFF.

This chain joins TRBV5-6 and TRBJ2-5; 11 positions match TRBD2. V dropped 4 bases and J dropped 5; count of bases not matched to a gene: 16. Germline lookup yields CDR1 SGHDT and CDR2 YYEEEE. The CDR3 totals 18 residues. This CDR3 reads CASSPARDSGGARETQYF. The CDR3 DNA reads TGTGCCAGCAGCCCCGCCAGGGATAGCGGGGGGGCCAGGGAGACCCAGTACTTC.

The chain joins TRBV5-1 to TRBJ2-3; 7 positions match TRBD2. Per germline, CDR1 SGHRS and CDR2 YFSETQ. The V segment lost 4 bases and the J segment 2 bases; nucleotides outside the gene matches: 7. The CDR3 loop spans 15 amino acids. The CDR3 is CASSQSGVNTDTQYF. For the CDR3, the DNA is TGCGCCAGCAGCCAAAGCGGGGTAAACACAGATACGCAGTATTTT.

This chain uses TRBV25-1 with TRBJ1-1; perhaps TRBD1 as D (5 bases). From germline, CDR1 is MGHDK and CDR2 SYGVNS. The CDR3 sequence is 15 residues long. Trimming cost V 4 bases and J 1 base, with 13 bases left between them. The CDR3 here is CASSALGGPNTEAFF. For the CDR3, the DNA is TGTGCCAGCAGTGCTCTGGGGGGACCGAACACTGAAGCTTTCTTT.

This clone is categorized as medium-sized. The gene calls are TRBV7-8 and TRBJ2-3; 10 nucleotides match TRBD1. CDR3 length equals 17 residues. V gave up 4 bases and J gave up 2 bases; unmatched junction bases: 9. In germline, CDR1 is SGHVS, CDR2 FQNEAQ. CDR3 DNA: TGTGCCAGCAGCTACCAGCGGACAGGGGGGGACACAGATACGCAGTATTTT. This sequence encodes CASSYQRTGGDTDTQYF.